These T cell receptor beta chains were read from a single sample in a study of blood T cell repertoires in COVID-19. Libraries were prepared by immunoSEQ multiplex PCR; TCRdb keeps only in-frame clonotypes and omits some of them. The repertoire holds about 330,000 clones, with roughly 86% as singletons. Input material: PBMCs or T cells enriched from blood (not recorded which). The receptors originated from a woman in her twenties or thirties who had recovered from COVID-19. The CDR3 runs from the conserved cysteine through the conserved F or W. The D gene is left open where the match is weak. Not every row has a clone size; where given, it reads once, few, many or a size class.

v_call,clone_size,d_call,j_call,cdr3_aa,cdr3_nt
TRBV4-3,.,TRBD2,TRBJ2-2,CASSQDRGFGLAGGVRTGELFF,TGCGCCAGCAGCCAAGATCGGGGTTTCGGACTAGCGGGGGGCGTAAGGACCGGGGAGCTGTTTTTT
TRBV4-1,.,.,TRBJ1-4,CASSPGVGRPDDEKLFF,TGCGCCAGCAGCCCCGGGGTGGGTAGGCCTGACGATGAAAAACTGTTTTTT
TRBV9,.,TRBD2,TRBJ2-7,CASSPWGGSYEQYF,TGTGCCAGCAGCCCTTGGGGGGGGTCCTACGAGCAGTACTTC
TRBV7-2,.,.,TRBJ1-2,CASSLTAGTNYGYTF,TGTGCCAGCAGCCTAACCGCCGGGACAAACTATGGCTACACCTTC
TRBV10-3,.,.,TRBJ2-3,CAISESPRAGSSTDTQYF,TGTGCCATCAGTGAGTCACCCCGGGCGGGGTCTAGCACAGATACGCAGTATTTT
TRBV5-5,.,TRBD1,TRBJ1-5,CASSSLTGPNQPQHF,TGTGCCAGCAGCTCCCTGACAGGGCCAAATCAGCCCCAGCATTTT
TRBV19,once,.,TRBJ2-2,CASSLPHGLVDTGELFF,TGTGCCAGTAGCCTCCCTCACGGGTTAGTGGACACCGGGGAGCTGTTTTTT
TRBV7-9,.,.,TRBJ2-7,CASRPNLEGGREQYF,TGTGCCAGCAGGCCTAACCTGGAAGGGGGTCGGGAGCAGTACTTC
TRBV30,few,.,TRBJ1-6,CAWSAGQDNSPLHF,TGTGCCTGGAGTGCTGGACAAGATAATTCACCCCTCCACTTT
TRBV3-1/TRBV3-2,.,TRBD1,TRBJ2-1,CASSLPGQGHNEQFF,TGTGCCAGCAGTCTACCGGGACAGGGCCACAATGAGCAGTTCTTC
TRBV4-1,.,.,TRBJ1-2,CASSQTGRSNYGYTF,TGCGCCAGCAGCCAAACAGGTAGATCTAACTATGGCTACACCTTC
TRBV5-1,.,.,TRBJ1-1,CASSLDSSFGEAFF,TGCGCCAGCAGCTTAGACAGCTCTTTCGGAGAAGCTTTCTTT
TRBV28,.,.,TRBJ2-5,CASGPGAQETQYF,TGTGCCAGCGGCCCTGGGGCGCAGGAGACCCAGTACTTC
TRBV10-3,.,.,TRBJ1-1,CAIRVRREGMNTEAFF,TGTGCCATCAGGGTTAGGAGGGAGGGGATGAACACTGAAGCTTTCTTT
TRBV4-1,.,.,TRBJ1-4,CASSQGGTYGEKLFF,TGCGCCAGCAGCCAAGGGGGGACATACGGTGAAAAACTGTTTTTT
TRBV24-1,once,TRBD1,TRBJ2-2,CATSNRGTGELFF,TGTGCCACCAGTAACAGGGGAACCGGGGAGCTGTTTTTT
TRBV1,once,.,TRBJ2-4,CTSSQRRLTKNIQYF,TGCACCAGCAGCCAGCGGAGGTTAACCAAAAACATTCAGTACTTC
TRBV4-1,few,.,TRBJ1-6,CASRAVVEGRSPLHF,TGCGCCAGCAGGGCAGTCGTTGAGGGAAGATCACCCCTCCACTTT
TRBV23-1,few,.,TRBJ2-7,CASSQSSNYEQYF,TGCGCCAGCAGTCAATCGAGCAACTACGAGCAGTACTTC
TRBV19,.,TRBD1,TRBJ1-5,CASLGTGGNQPQHF,TGTGCCAGCTTGGGCACAGGGGGCAATCAGCCCCAGCATTTT
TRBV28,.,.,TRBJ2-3,CASSLDTSTDTQYF,TGTGCCAGCAGTTTAGACACTTCCACAGATACGCAGTATTTT
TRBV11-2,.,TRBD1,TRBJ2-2,CASSLDRGSGELFF,TGTGCCAGCAGCTTAGACAGGGGGTCCGGGGAGCTGTTTTTT
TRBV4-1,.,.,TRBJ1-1,CASSRQLNTEAFF,TGCGCCAGCAGCCGACAGTTGAACACTGAAGCTTTCTTT
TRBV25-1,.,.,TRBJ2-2,CASSERENTGELFF,TGTGCCAGCAGTGAGAGGGAGAACACCGGGGAGCTGTTTTTT
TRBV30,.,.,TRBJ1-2,CAWSDGGSGYTF,TGTGCCTGGAGTGATGGGGGGAGTGGCTACACCTTC
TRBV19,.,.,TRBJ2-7,CASSRRVGQSSYEQYF,TGTGCCAGTAGTAGGCGGGTAGGCCAGAGCTCCTACGAGCAGTACTTC
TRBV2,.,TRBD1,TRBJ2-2,CASSVKQGAVNTGELFF,TGTGCCAGCAGTGTAAAACAGGGGGCCGTGAACACCGGGGAGCTGTTTTTT
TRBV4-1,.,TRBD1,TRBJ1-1,CASSQDRGMNTEAFF,TGCGCCAGCAGCCAAGACAGGGGGATGAACACTGAAGCTTTCTTT
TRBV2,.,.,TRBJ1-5,CASSGPGSTYQPQHF,TGTGCCAGCAGTGGTCCGGGGTCCACCTATCAGCCCCAGCATTTT
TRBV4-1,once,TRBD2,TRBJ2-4,CASSHDMGTSAKYF,TGCGCCAGCAGCCACGATATGGGGACTAGCGCAAAGTACTTC
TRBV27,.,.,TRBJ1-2,CASSLIRGPSSYGYTF,TGTGCCAGCAGTTTAATCAGGGGACCGAGTAGCTATGGCTACACCTTC
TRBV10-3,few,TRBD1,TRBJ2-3,CAISLGQGGTDTQYF,TGTGCCATCAGCTTGGGACAGGGGGGCACAGATACGCAGTATTTT
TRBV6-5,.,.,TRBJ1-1,CATLGKSINTEAFF,TGTGCCACCCTAGGAAAGAGTATAAACACTGAAGCTTTCTTT
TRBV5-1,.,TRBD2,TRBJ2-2,CASSLERGGTGELFF,TGCGCCAGCAGCTTGGAGCGGGGGGGCACCGGGGAGCTGTTTTTT
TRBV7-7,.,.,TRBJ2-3,CASSSMTADTQYF,TGTGCTAGCAGCTCAATGACAGCAGATACGCAGTATTTT
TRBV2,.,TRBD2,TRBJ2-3,CASTSGTSGGTDTQYF,TGTGCCAGCACTTCCGGGACTAGCGGGGGAACAGATACGCAGTATTTT
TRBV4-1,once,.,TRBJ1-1,CASSQTGTKTSEAFF,TGCGCCAGCAGCCAAACCGGGACAAAAACTTCTGAAGCTTTCTTT
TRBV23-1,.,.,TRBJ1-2,CASSHHRIYGYTF,TGCGCCAGCAGTCACCACAGGATTTATGGCTACACCTTC
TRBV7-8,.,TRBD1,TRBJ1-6,CASSPRTGASYNSPLHF,TGTGCCAGCAGCCCTCGGACAGGGGCATCCTATAATTCACCCCTCCACTTT
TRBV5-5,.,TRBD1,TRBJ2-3,CASSLETGSTDTQYF,TGTGCCAGCAGCTTGGAGACAGGGAGCACAGATACGCAGTATTTT
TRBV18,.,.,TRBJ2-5,CASSLYREETQYF,TGTGCCAGCTCATTGTATCGAGAAGAGACCCAGTACTTC
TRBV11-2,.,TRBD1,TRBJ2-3,CASSQRQGRNTQYF,TGTGCCAGCAGCCAACGACAGGGTAGGAATACGCAGTATTTT
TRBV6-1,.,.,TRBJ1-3,CASSEVQRGGSGNTIYF,TGTGCCAGCAGTGAGGTTCAGAGGGGGGGCTCTGGAAACACCATATATTTT
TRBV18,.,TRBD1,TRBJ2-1,CASSPEGQPPYNEQFF,TGTGCCAGCTCACCCGAGGGACAGCCACCTTACAATGAGCAGTTCTTC
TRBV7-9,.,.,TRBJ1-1,CASSRSRVMNTEAFF,TGTGCCAGCAGCAGAAGTCGGGTGATGAACACTGAAGCTTTCTTT
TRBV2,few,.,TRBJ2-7,CASSEGLQSYEQYF,TGTGCCAGCAGTGAAGGGCTGCAGTCCTACGAGCAGTACTTC
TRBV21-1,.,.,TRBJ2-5,CASSKDGSATPQETQYF,TGTGCCAGCAGCAAAGATGGGTCGGCGACTCCCCAAGAGACCCAGTACTTC